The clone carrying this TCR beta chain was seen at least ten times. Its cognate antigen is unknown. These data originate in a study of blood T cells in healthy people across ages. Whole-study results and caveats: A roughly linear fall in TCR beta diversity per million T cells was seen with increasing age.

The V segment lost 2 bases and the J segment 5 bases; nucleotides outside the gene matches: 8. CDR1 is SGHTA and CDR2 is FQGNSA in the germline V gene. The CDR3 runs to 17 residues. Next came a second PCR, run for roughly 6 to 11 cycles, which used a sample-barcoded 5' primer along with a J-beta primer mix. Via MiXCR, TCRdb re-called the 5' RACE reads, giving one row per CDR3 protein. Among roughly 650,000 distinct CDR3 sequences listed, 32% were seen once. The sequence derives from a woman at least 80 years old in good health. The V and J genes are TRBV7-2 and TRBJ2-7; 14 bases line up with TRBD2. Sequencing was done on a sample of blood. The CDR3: CASSLRLAGGRGNEQYF. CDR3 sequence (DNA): TGTGCCAGCAGCTTAAGACTAGCGGGGGGGCGAGGGAACGAGCAGTACTTC. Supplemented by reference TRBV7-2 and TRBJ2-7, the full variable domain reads GAGVSQSPSNKVTEKGKDVELRCDPISGHTALYWYRQSLGQGLEFLIYFQGNSAPDKSGLPSDRFSAERTGGSVSTLTIQRTQQEDSAVYLCASSLRLAGGRGNEQYFGPGTRLTVT.